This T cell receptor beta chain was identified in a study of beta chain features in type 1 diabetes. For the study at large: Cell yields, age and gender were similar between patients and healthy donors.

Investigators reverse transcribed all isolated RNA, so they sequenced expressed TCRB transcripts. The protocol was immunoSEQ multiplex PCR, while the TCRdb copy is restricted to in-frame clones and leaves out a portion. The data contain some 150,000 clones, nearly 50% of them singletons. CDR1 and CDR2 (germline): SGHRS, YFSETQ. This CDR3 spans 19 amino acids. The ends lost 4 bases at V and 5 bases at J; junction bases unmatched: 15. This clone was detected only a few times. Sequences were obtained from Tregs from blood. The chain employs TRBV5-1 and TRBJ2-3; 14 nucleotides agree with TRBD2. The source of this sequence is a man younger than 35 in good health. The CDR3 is CASSPTGGGLAGGIDTQYF. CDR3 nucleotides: TGCGCCAGCAGCCCCACCGGCGGCGGACTAGCGGGAGGTATAGATACGCAGTATTTT.